The clone carrying this TCR beta chain showed up just once. Its antigen is as yet unknown. The data derive from a study of early stage breast cancer tumors. Study-wide background: Of 15 to 20 invasive breast tumors, twelve were hormone receptor-positive, HER2-negative. Each sample averaged around 10-fold read coverage. Study results and limitations: Commonly generated sequences made up most enriched TCRB sequences shared between patients.

Only in-frame clones appear in the TCRdb table, and some are missing; sequencing was by immunoSEQ multiplex PCR. The repertoire has tens of thousands of clones, around 80% of them found once; the top ten carry 3% to 4%. J was trimmed by 4 bases and V by 3 bases; bases with no gene match: 5. This CDR3 contains 16 residues. Germline CDR1 is SGHRS and CDR2 is YFSETQ. This clonotype was obtained from a person aged 30-39 years with breast cancer. What was sequenced was blood. V gene TRBV5-1 combines with J gene TRBJ2-1; 12 bases align to TRBD2. CDR3 sequence (DNA): TGCGCCAGCAGCTCGGGGGGACTAGCGGGTTACAATGAGCAGTTCTTC. Its protein is CASSSGGLAGYNEQFF.